The next 10 T cell receptor beta chains were all read from a single sample in a study of blood T cell repertoires in COVID-19 (dated by TCRdb to 2020 to 2021). Libraries came from the immunoSEQ multiplex PCR assay. This is the immuneACCESS table as TCRdb keeps it, with only in-frame sequences that have V and J called. A part of the clones is gone; compared with another copy, unresolved V genes explain less than half, and the rest is unexplained. Across this sample there are 200,000 or so clones, with about 91% seen only once. The ten largest clones capture 2% to 3% of the sample. The sequenced material came from PBMCs or T cells enriched from blood (not recorded which). Receptor source: a woman aged 40 to 49 with acute COVID-19.

This chain joins TRBV21-1 and TRBJ1-2. TRBV21-1 is a recognized pseudogene. This CDR3 is 16 amino acids long. CDR3 bases: TGTGCCAGCAGCAAAGCCGGACTTACCCCTAACTATGGCTACACCTTC. This sequence encodes CASSKAGLTPNYGYTF.

This chain links TRBV5-1 with TRBJ2-1, with 7 bases identical to TRBD2. The CDR3 totals 15 residues. Losses at the gene ends were 2 bases for V and 7 bases for J; bases not matched to a gene: 9. Looked up from germline, CDR1 is SGHRS and CDR2 is YFSETQ. The CDR3 sequence is CASSFGLVTRNEQFF. The CDR3 bases are TGCGCCAGCAGCTTCGGACTAGTAACGAGGAATGAGCAGTTCTTC. Supplemented by reference TRBV5-1 and TRBJ2-1, the full variable domain reads KAGVTQTPRYLIKTRGQQVTLSCSPISGHRSVSWYQQTPGQGLQFLFEYFSETQRNKGNFPGRFSGRQFSNSRSEMNVSTLELGDSALYLCASSFGLVTRNEQFFGPGTRLTVL.

The rearrangement joins TRBV6-5 to TRBJ1-4, with D uncertain. This CDR3 contains 14 residues. The V end was cut by 2 bases, the J end by 6 bases, with 10 bases between. The V gene's germline CDR1 is MNHEY and CDR2 SVGAGI. CDR3 sequence reads: CASSYEVRDEKLFF. For the CDR3, the DNA is TGTGCCAGCAGTTACGAGGTTCGGGATGAAAAACTGTTTTTT.

This rearrangement joins TRBV5-4 to TRBJ1-5, with D possibly TRBD1 on 5 matching bases. Germline values: CDR1 SGHNT, CDR2 YYREEE (reference sequence). V shed 3 bases and J shed 2 bases, with 15 bases lying between them. This CDR3 has 16 residues. The CDR3 loop reads CASSWGGTLGNQPQHF. The CDR3 DNA reads TGTGCCAGCAGCTGGGGGGGAACGCTTGGCAATCAGCCCCAGCATTTT.

This clone was detected once. This chain connects TRBV2 to TRBJ2-1, with D uncertain. The CDR3 loop spans 14 amino acids. The V and J ends lost 9 bases and 0 bases respectively, with 12 bases between them. CDR1 and CDR2 from the germline V gene are SNHLY and FYNNEI. The DNA for the CDR3 is TGTGCCAGTTCGCAACTCACCTCCTACAATGAGCAGTTCTTC. Residues: CASSQLTSYNEQFF.

The rearrangement links TRBV7-2 to TRBJ1-5, with a tentative D call TRBD1 (5 bases). V was pared by 4 bases and J by 3 bases, with 16 bases between. CDR1 SGHTA and CDR2 FQGNSA come from the germline V gene. The CDR3 loop spans 16 amino acids. CDR3 sequence: CASSSSGGVNNQPQHF. The CDR3 nucleotides are TGTGCCAGCAGCTCCAGCGGGGGGGTCAACAATCAGCCCCAGCATTTT.

The J gene is TRBJ2-1, the V gene TRBV6-5; weak D call: TRBD2 (6 bases). Trimming removed 0 bases from V and 7 bases from J, with 10 bases in between. CDR3 length: 14 residues. Germline V CDR1 and CDR2: MNHEY, SVGAGI. The CDR3 DNA reads as TGTGCCAGCAGTTACTCGGGGACTTTAAATGAGCAGTTCTTC. This sequence encodes CASSYSGTLNEQFF.

This clone was seen only a few times. This chain connects TRBV29-1 to TRBJ1-6, with a weak D call TRBD1 (5 bases). V was clipped by 6 bases and J by 8 bases, with 14 bases between them. Germline V lookup: CDR1 SQVTM, CDR2 ANQGSEA. The CDR3 runs 13 residues. CDR3 DNA sequence: TGCAGCGTCTATGGAGGGGAGGATTCACCCCTCCACTTT. This gives the protein CSVYGGEDSPLHF.

The chain links TRBV14 to TRBJ1-2; no definite D call. V was clipped by 0 bases and J by 8 bases, with 7 bases between them. This CDR3 has 12 amino acids. CDR1 is SGHDN, CDR2 FVKESK, per germline. This CDR3 is CASSQDMLGYTF. The CDR3, as DNA: TGTGCCAGCAGCCAAGATATGTTGGGCTACACCTTC.

This clone is a singleton in its sample. The V call is TRBV11-3, the J call TRBJ1-3; 7 bases map to TRBD1. Germline V gene data show CDR1 as SGHNT and CDR2 as YENEEA. V dropped 0 bases and J dropped 0; count of bases not matched to a gene: 14. The CDR3 totals 20 residues. The CDR3 coding sequence is TGTGCCAGCAGCTTAGATTCCGAAACAGGGGCGATTTTCTCTGGAAACACCATATATTTT. Protein product: CASSLDSETGAIFSGNTIYF.